This T cell receptor (beta chain) was documented in a study of regulatory T cells in long-lasting Graves disease. Study-wide points: Persistent disease favored TRBV28, TRBJ1-2 and TRBJ2-5.

As regards this clonotype: Its antigen is undetermined.

Through Arm-PCR of CDR3 regions and iRepertoire HTBI primers, TCR beta libraries were built. TCRdb called the multiplex PCR reads again in MiXCR, with one record for every CDR3 protein. The data hold approximately 360,000 distinct CDR3 sequences, with roughly 25% observed a single time. Trimming cost V 8 bases and J 0 bases; bases outside gene matches: 15. Germline values: CDR1 DFQATT, CDR2 SNEGSKA (reference sequence). The CDR3 extends over 17 amino acids. Time point here: persistent/refractory GD, antithyroid drugs over 5 years with positive TRAb. The authors made the TCR library using RNA they extracted from PBMCs. The authors drew approximately 10 milliliters of peripheral blood into EDTA tubes.

The receptor was derived from a woman aged 40 to 50 with Graves disease. The rearrangement uses TRBV20-1 and TRBJ2-7; TRBD2 matches 11 bases. Source: peripheral blood mononuclear cells (PBMCs), taken when the disease was refractory, from a patient treated with antithyroid drugs. CDR3 in amino acids: CSLFRLAGPRSSYEQYF. The CDR3 DNA follows: TGCAGTCTCTTCCGACTAGCGGGGCCCCGAAGCTCCTACGAGCAGTACTTC.